This is a list of T cell receptor beta chains from one sample in a study of spatial heterogeneity in lung cancer. TCRdb re-derived calls from the 5' RACE reads in MiXCR, one entry per CDR3 protein. Of about 110,000 distinct CDR3 sequences in the sample, 10% to 12% were seen once. This sample comprised PBMCs, obtained at follow-up. These receptors all come from a female donor with early-stage non-small cell lung cancer. The CDR3 runs from the conserved cysteine through the conserved F or W. D genes are given only for firm matches. Expanded clones get a size class; other rows say once, few or many, or leave the size out.

>many|TRBV28|.|TRBJ2-4
TGTGCCAGCAGAAAAGAACTAGCCAAAAACATTCAGTACTTC
CASRKELAKNIQYF
>many|TRBV7-9|.|TRBJ2-4
TGTGCCAGCTCACAAGGGGACATTCAGTACTTC
CASSQGDIQYF
>many|TRBV28|.|TRBJ2-7
TGTGCCAGCATGCAGCCTCTAGGCCACGAGCAGTACTTC
CASMQPLGHEQYF
>few|TRBV19|.|TRBJ2-5
TGTGCCAGTAGTACGCACCTTAGCCGCGGGACACAAGAGACCCAGTACTTC
CASSTHLSRGTQETQYF
>.|TRBV12-3/TRBV12-4|.|TRBJ2-4
TGTGCCAGCAGCCTGACGTGGGCCAAAAACATTCAGTACTTC
CASSLTWAKNIQYF
>many|TRBV27|.|TRBJ1-1
TGTGCCAGCCGCCCCCGGTTGAACACTGAAGCTTTCTTT
CASRPRLNTEAFF
>few|TRBV5-1|.|TRBJ1-1
TGCGCCAGCAGCTTGGAGGGCAGGGCAAATGATGAAGCTTTCTTT
CASSLEGRANDEAFF
>many|TRBV9|.|TRBJ1-1
TGTGCCAGCAGCAACCCGAGGGGGGTCGGGAACACTGAAGCTTTCTTT
CASSNPRGVGNTEAFF
>.|TRBV7-2|.|TRBJ2-4
TGTGCCAGCAGCTCCAAAGACCTAGCCAAAAACATTCAGTACTTC
CASSSKDLAKNIQYF
>few|TRBV4-2|TRBD2|TRBJ2-1
TGTGCCAGCAGCCAAGCGACTAGCGGGAGCTACAATGAGCAGTTCTTC
CASSQATSGSYNEQFF
>many|TRBV20-1|TRBD2|TRBJ2-1
TGCAGTGCTAGAGTCGAACTAGCGGGAGGGCCACGGTTCTTC
CSARVELAGGPRFF
>few|TRBV12-3/TRBV12-4|.|TRBJ1-1
TGTGCCAGCAATCAGGACGGCTACACTGAAGCTTTCTTT
CASNQDGYTEAFF
>few|TRBV11-2|TRBD1|TRBJ2-3
TGTGCCAGCAGCTTAAGGGGGCTCACAGATACGCAGTATTTT
CASSLRGLTDTQYF
>.|TRBV20-1|TRBD2|TRBJ2-7
TGCAGTGCTCCAGCCTCCCCTAGCGGGAATCGGGACGAGCAGTACTTC
CSAPASPSGNRDEQYF
>few|TRBV7-9|.|TRBJ1-1
TGTGCCAGCAGCTTGAGCCAGTTAGCTTTCTTT
CASSLSQLAFF
>many|TRBV11-2|.|TRBJ2-5
TGTGCCAGCAGCTTACGGAGAGGACCACACCAAGAGACCCAGTACTTC
CASSLRRGPHQETQYF
>.|TRBV6-5|.|TRBJ2-7
TGTGCCAGCAGTTACTCCTCCGGGGACGCGGCTTACGAGCAGTACTTC
CASSYSSGDAAYEQYF
>few|TRBV7-2|.|TRBJ1-5
TGTGCCAGCAGCTTAAGCGGGGGGAATCAGCCCCAGCATTTT
CASSLSGGNQPQHF
>many|TRBV29-1|.|TRBJ2-3
TGCAGCGTTGATGGCGTCGGCACAGATACGCAGTATTTT
CSVDGVGTDTQYF
>few|TRBV5-1|TRBD1|TRBJ2-2
TGCGCCAGCAGCTTGGCGGACAGGAGCGCCGGGGAGCTGTTTTTT
CASSLADRSAGELFF
>few|TRBV7-3|.|TRBJ2-1
TGTGCCAGCAGCCCCTTTGGTTCGGGCAAGATCTACAATGAGCAGTTCTTC
CASSPFGSGKIYNEQFF
>many|TRBV24-1|.|TRBJ2-2
TGTGCCACCAGTGAGAACAGGGCCAACACCGGGGAGCTGTTTTTT
CATSENRANTGELFF
>.|TRBV19|TRBD2|TRBJ2-1
TGTGCCAGTAGTATAGCTCTTCTAGCGGGACTTTCTAATGAGCAGTTCTTC
CASSIALLAGLSNEQFF
>.|TRBV2|.|TRBJ1-5
TGTGCCAGCGGGGCGGGGGCCTATAGCAATCAGCCCCAGCATTTT
CASGAGAYSNQPQHF
>.|TRBV12-3/TRBV12-4|.|TRBJ1-5
TGTGCCAGCAATACTCAGGGTAAGGGCAGCAATCAGCCCCAGCATTTT
CASNTQGKGSNQPQHF
>.|TRBV5-5|.|TRBJ1-1
TGTGCCAGCAGCTTGGGACAGAACCTGAACACTGAAGCTTTCTTT
CASSLGQNLNTEAFF
>.|TRBV6-2/TRBV6-3|.|TRBJ2-2
TGTGCCAGCAAATCGGCCACGAACACCGGGGAGCTGTTTTTT
CASKSATNTGELFF
>few|TRBV19|.|TRBJ2-5
TGTGCCAGTGGCCGCCGGGGTTTCCAAGAGACCCAGTACTTC
CASGRRGFQETQYF
>many|TRBV2|TRBD1|TRBJ1-5
TGTGCCAGCAGTGGTAGGGGGCTAGCAAATCAGCCCCAGCATTTT
CASSGRGLANQPQHF
>.|TRBV19|TRBD1|TRBJ1-5
TGTGCCAGTACCACGGACAGGAACGATCAGCCCCAGCATTTT
CASTTDRNDQPQHF
>few|TRBV21-1|.|TRBJ2-3
TGTGCCAGCAGGGGACAGACCTGCACAGATACGCAGTATTTT
CASRGQTCTDTQYF
>.|TRBV9|.|TRBJ1-1
TGTGCCAGCAGCCGCGACCTCAGGGACACTGAAGCTTTCTTT
CASSRDLRDTEAFF
>few|TRBV29-1|TRBD1|TRBJ1-3
TGCAGCGTTGGGCTCCGACAGGGGGCCGGTGGAAACACCATATATTTT
CSVGLRQGAGGNTIYF